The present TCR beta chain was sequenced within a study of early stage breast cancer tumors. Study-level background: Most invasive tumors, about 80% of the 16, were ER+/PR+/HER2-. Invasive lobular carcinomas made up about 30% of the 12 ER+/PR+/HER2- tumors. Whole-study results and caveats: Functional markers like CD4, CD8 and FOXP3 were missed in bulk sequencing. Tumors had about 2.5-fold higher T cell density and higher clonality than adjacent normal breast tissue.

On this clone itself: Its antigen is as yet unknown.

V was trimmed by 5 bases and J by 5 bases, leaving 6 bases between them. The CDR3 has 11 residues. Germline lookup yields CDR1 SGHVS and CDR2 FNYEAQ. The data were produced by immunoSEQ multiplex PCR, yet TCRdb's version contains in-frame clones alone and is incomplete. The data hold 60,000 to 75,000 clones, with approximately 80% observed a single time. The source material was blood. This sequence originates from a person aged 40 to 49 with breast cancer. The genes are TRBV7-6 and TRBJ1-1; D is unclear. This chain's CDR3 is CASSTGTEAFF. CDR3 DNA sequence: TGTGCCAGCAGCACGGGGACTGAAGCTTTCTTT.